The clone carrying this TCR beta chain was seen many times. Antigen: not known. This specimen belongs to a study of early T cells in non-severe SARS-CoV-2 infection. In the study overall: Chains were unpaired, as sequencing was done on bulk RNA from unsorted whole blood.

General study points: CD4 and private specificities were missed by VDJdb matching, which favored anti-spike CD8 responses.

TCRdb processed the 5' RACE reads anew with MiXCR; each CDR3 protein has one entry. The sample holds approximately 65,000 distinct CDR3 sequences; approximately 10% are singletons and the top ten take 6.4%. CDR1 SGHVS and CDR2 FQNEAQ come from the germline V gene. The V and J ends lost 6 bases and 2 bases, in that order; junction bases with no gene match: 8. The CDR3 length is 15 residues. This rearrangement joins TRBV7-8 to TRBJ2-3; 7 bases match TRBD1. The receptor was isolated from an adult who was a healthcare worker with PCR-confirmed SARS-CoV-2 infection or an uninfected control (not recorded which). The sequencing sample was made of whole blood. The CDR3 spells CASRPTGAFTDTQYF. The DNA for the CDR3 is TGTGCCAGCAGACCCACAGGGGCTTTCACAGATACGCAGTATTTT. Using reference TRBV7-8 and TRBJ2-3 for the parts outside the CDR3, the full variable domain is GAGVSQSPRYKVAKRGQDVALRCDPISGHVSLFWYQQALGQGPEFLTYFQNEAQLDKSGLPSDRFFAERPEGSVSTLKIQRTQQEDSAVYLCASRPTGAFTDTQYFGPGTRLTVL.